Only one count was recorded for the clone carrying this T cell receptor (beta chain). This CDR3 spans 15 amino acids. Germline values: CDR1 MNHEY, CDR2 SVGAGI. The V segment lost 6 bases and the J segment 3 bases; nucleotides outside the gene matches: 6. This sample was included in a study of blood T cell repertoires in COVID-19. Study-wide context: COVID-19 samples from acute and convalescent phases originated in the United States, Italy and Spain. T cells, B-cell-depleted T cells, or PBMCs supplied cDNA or gDNA.

Original analysis: The assay estimated nucleated cells by amplifying reference gene primers. TCRdb's table, derived via immunoSEQ multiplex PCR, lists solely in-frame clones and lacks some. V and J calls plus clone size are reproduced from that table; the DNA served to infer D and trimming. The data hold 60,000 to 100,000 clones, with roughly 90% observed a single time. This TCR derives from a man between 45 and 60 years old with active COVID-19. This chain links TRBV6-5 with TRBJ2-7, with 12 bases matching TRBD2. The sample taken for sequencing was peripheral blood. The CDR3 DNA reads as TGTGCCAGCAGATCACTAGCGGGAGGCCTCTACGAGCAGTACTTC. Translating it yields CASRSLAGGLYEQYF.